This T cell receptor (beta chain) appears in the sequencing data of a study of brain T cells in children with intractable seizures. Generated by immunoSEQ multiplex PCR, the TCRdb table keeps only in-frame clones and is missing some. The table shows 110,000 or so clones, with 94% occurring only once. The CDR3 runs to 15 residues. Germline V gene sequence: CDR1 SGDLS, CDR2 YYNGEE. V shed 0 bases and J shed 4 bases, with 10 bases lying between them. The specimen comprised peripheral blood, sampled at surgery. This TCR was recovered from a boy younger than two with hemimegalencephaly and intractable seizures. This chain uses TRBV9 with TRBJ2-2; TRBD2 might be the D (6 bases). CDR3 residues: CASSVVDSGTGELFF. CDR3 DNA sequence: TGTGCCAGCAGCGTAGTGGATAGCGGCACCGGGGAGCTGTTTTTT.